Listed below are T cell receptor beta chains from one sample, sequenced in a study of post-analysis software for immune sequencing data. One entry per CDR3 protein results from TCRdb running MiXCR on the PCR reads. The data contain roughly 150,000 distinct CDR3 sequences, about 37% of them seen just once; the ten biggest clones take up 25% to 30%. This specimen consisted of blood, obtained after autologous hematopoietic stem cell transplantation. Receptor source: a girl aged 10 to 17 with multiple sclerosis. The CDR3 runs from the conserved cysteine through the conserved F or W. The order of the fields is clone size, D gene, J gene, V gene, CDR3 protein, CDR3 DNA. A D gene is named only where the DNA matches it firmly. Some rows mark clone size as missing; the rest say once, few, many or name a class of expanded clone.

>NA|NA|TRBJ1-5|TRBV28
CASSDGLSYNQPQHF
TGTGCCAGCAGTGACGGACTCTCCTACAATCAGCCCCAGCATTTT
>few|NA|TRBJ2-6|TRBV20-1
CSARDLSGANVLTF
TGCAGTGCTAGAGATCTATCTGGGGCCAACGTCCTGACTTTC
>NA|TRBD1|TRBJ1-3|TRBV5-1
CASSPGTDGGNTIYF
TGCGCCAGCAGCCCGGGGACAGATGGAGGAAACACCATATATTTT
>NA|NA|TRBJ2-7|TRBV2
CASSISRLADYEQYF
TGTGCCAGCAGTATCAGTAGACTGGCCGACTACGAGCAGTACTTC
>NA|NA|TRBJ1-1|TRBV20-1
CSAEQGRGLNTEAFF
TGCAGTGCTGAACAGGGTCGGGGATTGAACACTGAAGCTTTCTTT
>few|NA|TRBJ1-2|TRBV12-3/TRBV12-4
CASSFVIGRQKQNYGYTF
TGTGCCAGCAGTTTTGTAATCGGGCGACAGAAACAAAACTATGGCTACACCTTC
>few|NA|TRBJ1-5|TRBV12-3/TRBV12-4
CASSFYTDGNQPQHF
TGTGCCAGCAGTTTCTACACCGATGGCAATCAGCCCCAGCATTTT
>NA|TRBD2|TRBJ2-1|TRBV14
CASSQDAGRAVEQFF
TGTGCCAGCAGCCAAGACGCCGGGAGGGCGGTCGAGCAGTTCTTC
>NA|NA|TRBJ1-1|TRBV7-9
CASSLPRGTGAFF
TGTGCCAGCAGCTTACCGCGGGGTACTGGAGCTTTCTTT
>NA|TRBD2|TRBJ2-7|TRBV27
CASSLSQGLYEQYF
TGTGCCAGCAGTTTAAGTCAGGGACTATACGAGCAGTACTTC
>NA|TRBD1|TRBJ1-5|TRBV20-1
CSGKHGTGDQPQHF
TGCAGTGGTAAGCACGGGACAGGGGATCAGCCCCAGCATTTT
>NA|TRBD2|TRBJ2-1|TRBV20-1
CSARDSWRGSSEQFF
TGCAGTGCTAGAGATTCCTGGCGGGGGTCCAGTGAGCAGTTCTTC
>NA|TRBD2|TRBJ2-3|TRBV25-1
CASSDPREGLDTQYF
TGTGCCAGCAGTGATCCGAGGGAGGGCCTAGATACGCAGTATTTT
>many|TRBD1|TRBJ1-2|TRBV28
CASSPVYRGLNYGYTF
TGTGCCAGCAGTCCAGTCTACAGGGGGCTTAACTATGGCTACACCTTC
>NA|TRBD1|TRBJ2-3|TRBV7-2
CASSFEGGFLRNTQYF
TGTGCCAGCAGCTTTGAAGGGGGCTTTTTAAGGAATACGCAGTATTTT
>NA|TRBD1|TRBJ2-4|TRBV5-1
CASSYPGQNIQYF
TGCGCCAGCAGCTACCCGGGACAGAACATTCAGTACTTC
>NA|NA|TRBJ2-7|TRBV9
CASSALKFSYEQYF
TGTGCCAGCAGCGCCTTAAAGTTCTCCTACGAGCAGTACTTC
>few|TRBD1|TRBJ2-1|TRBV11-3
CASSLQGDAGEQFF
TGTGCCAGCAGCTTACAGGGGGATGCGGGTGAGCAGTTCTTC
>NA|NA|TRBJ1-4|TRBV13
CASSWGQGEKLFF
TGTGCCAGCAGCTGGGGGCAGGGTGAAAAACTGTTTTTT
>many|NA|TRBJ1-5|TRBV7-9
CASSLGDQPQHF
TGTGCCAGCAGCTTAGGAGATCAGCCCCAGCATTTT